This is a list of T cell receptor beta chains from one sample in a study of CD8+CD57+ T cells in acquired aplastic anemia. TCRdb analysed the reads with MiXCR anew, one entry per CDR3 protein. Of a few hundred thousand distinct CDR3 sequences in the sample, roughly 50% are singletons; the top ten hold nearly 20%. Material for sequencing was sorted CD4+, CD8+, or CD8+CD57+ T cells (not recorded which) from PBMCs. These receptors all come from a human donor with aplastic anemia. Each CDR3 is given with its conserved first and last residue. D genes are given only for firm matches. Clone size is shown for a subset of rows, as once, few, many or a class of expanded clone.

TRBJ1-1	TRBV19	NA	NA	TGTGCCAGTAGTTTGACAAAGAACACTGAAGCTTTCTTT	CASSLTKNTEAFF
TRBJ2-2	TRBV9	NA	NA	TGTGCCAGCAGCGTAAGGCCGGTCAGGTCGTTTTTT	CASSVRPVRSFF
TRBJ2-3	TRBV6-1	many	NA	TGTGCCACCTCTCGGGACCCCACAGATACGCAGTATTTT	CATSRDPTDTQYF
TRBJ2-7	TRBV15	NA	TRBD1	TGTGCCACCAGCAGCGGACAGGGTATCGGAGAGTACGAGCAGTACTTC	CATSSGQGIGEYEQYF
TRBJ1-6	TRBV12-3/TRBV12-4	many	NA	TGTGCCAGCAGCGTGGGGCCGGGCAGTCATTCACCCCTCCACTTT	CASSVGPGSHSPLHF
TRBJ2-2	TRBV7-2	many	NA	TGTGCCAGCAGCTTAGTACAGGGCTTGGCCGGGGAGCTGTTTTTT	CASSLVQGLAGELFF
TRBJ1-5	TRBV10-2	NA	TRBD1	TGCGCCACCCGGACAGGCAGTCAGCCCCAGCATTTT	CATRTGSQPQHF
TRBJ1-1	TRBV19	NA	TRBD1	TGTGCCAGTAGTCGACAGGGGGGGATGAACACTGAAGCTTTCTTT	CASSRQGGMNTEAFF
TRBJ1-1	TRBV7-2	few	NA	TGTGCCAGCAGCTTATACCAGGACAGTGAAGCTTTCTTT	CASSLYQDSEAFF
TRBJ2-3	TRBV20-1	NA	TRBD2	TGCAGTGCTAGAGGTAGCGGGGGGGCTACAGATACGCAGTATTTT	CSARGSGGATDTQYF
TRBJ2-1	TRBV27	few	TRBD1	TGTGCCAGCAGCCTCCGACTACCGGGACAGGGAAACAATGAGCAGTTCTTC	CASSLRLPGQGNNEQFF
TRBJ2-7	TRBV7-9	NA	NA	TGTGCCAGCAGCTTTGGAGGCGGTGGAGCATCTTCCGACTACGAGCAGTACTTC	CASSFGGGGASSDYEQYF
TRBJ1-2	TRBV7-9	NA	NA	TGTGCCAGCAGCTTAGAGGCTCGGGGGGTCGGAGGCTACACCTTC	CASSLEARGVGGYTF
TRBJ1-6	TRBV15	many	NA	TGTGCCACCAGACCTGGGCAGGGTAATTCACCCCTCCACTTT	CATRPGQGNSPLHF
TRBJ1-1	TRBV5-1	many	NA	TGCGCCAGCAGCTTGAAACAGGCTGACGCTGAAGCTTTCTTT	CASSLKQADAEAFF
TRBJ1-3	TRBV6-6	many	NA	TGTGCCAGCATTGACAGCGCTATTTCCTCTGGAAACACCATATATTTT	CASIDSAISSGNTIYF
TRBJ1-2	TRBV5-1	NA	TRBD1	TGCGCCAGCAGCTTGGAACAGGGGGCCTATGGCTACACCTTC	CASSLEQGAYGYTF
TRBJ1-5	TRBV15	NA	NA	TGTGCCACCAGCAGAGTTGCTGCCAATCAGCCCCAGCATTTT	CATSRVAANQPQHF
TRBJ1-6	TRBV10-3	few	NA	TGTGCCATCGAATCCGGTTATAATTCACCCCTCCACTTT	CAIESGYNSPLHF
TRBJ1-5	TRBV6-5	many	TRBD1	TGTGCCAGCAGTTGGGCAGGGGGAGGGAATCAGCCCCAGCATTTT	CASSWAGGGNQPQHF
TRBJ1-1	TRBV9	NA	NA	TGTGCCAGCAGCCCTCGGTGGGGAACTGAAGCTTTCTTT	CASSPRWGTEAFF
TRBJ2-5	TRBV5-1	few	NA	TGCGCCAGCGGGGTTTTGAAGACCCAGTACTTC	CASGVLKTQYF
TRBJ2-7	TRBV7-3	NA	TRBD2	TGTGCCAGCAGCTCTAGCGGGAGCTCCTACGAGCAGTACTTC	CASSSSGSSYEQYF
TRBJ1-1	TRBV10-3	few	NA	TGTGCCATCAGTGAAGGGCTGAACACTGAAGCTTTCTTT	CAISEGLNTEAFF
TRBJ2-7	TRBV25-1	NA	TRBD1	TGTGCCAGCAGCGCACCTATTTCGACAGGGGTCTCCTACGAGCAGTACTTC	CASSAPISTGVSYEQYF
TRBJ2-3	TRBV7-8	many	TRBD1	TGTGCCAGCAGCTTAAAGGACAGGGGCGGCACAGATACGCAGTATTTT	CASSLKDRGGTDTQYF
TRBJ1-2	TRBV20-1	few	TRBD1	TGCAGTGCTAGTCCCGGACAGGGAAATTATGGCTACACCTTC	CSASPGQGNYGYTF
TRBJ1-2	TRBV12-3/TRBV12-4	many	TRBD1	TGTGCCAGCAGTTTTGGGGGGACAGTCAACTATGGCTACACCTTC	CASSFGGTVNYGYTF
TRBJ2-4	TRBV20-1	many	TRBD2	TGCAGTACCCAGCGGGGGGGCGGGAAAAACATTCAGTACTTC	CSTQRGGGKNIQYF
TRBJ2-3	TRBV7-8	NA	TRBD2	TGTGCCAGCAGCTTAAATACAGACCGGGGGGGGGGGGGCACAGATACGCAGTATTTT	CASSLNTDRGGGGTDTQYF
TRBJ2-3	TRBV24-1	NA	TRBD2	TGTGCCACTAGCGGGGGGGGGAATACGCAGTATTTT	CATSGGGNTQYF
TRBJ2-3	TRBV7-9	many	TRBD2	TGTGCCAGCAGCCTGGGACTAGCGGGGCTCGCGGATACGCAGTATTTT	CASSLGLAGLADTQYF
TRBJ2-3	TRBV7-9	NA	NA	TGTGCCAGCAGACCCGGGACAAACACAGATACGCAGTATTTT	CASRPGTNTDTQYF
TRBJ1-1	TRBV18	NA	NA	TGTGCCAGCTCACCGGTCCACGCGATCCACACTGAAGCTTTCTTT	CASSPVHAIHTEAFF
TRBJ1-6	TRBV28	NA	TRBD1	TGTGCCAGCACGACAGGGCTAAGTTCACCCCTCCACTTT	CASTTGLSSPLHF
TRBJ2-5	TRBV2	NA	NA	TGTGCCAGCAGTGCTATGCAGGGGTCCGGGACGGAGACCCAGTACTTC	CASSAMQGSGTETQYF
TRBJ2-7	TRBV24-1	NA	TRBD2	TGTGCCACTATATCTGCGGGAGGGCCTTGGGAGCAGTACTTC	CATISAGGPWEQYF
TRBJ1-2	TRBV5-8	NA	NA	TGTGCCAGCAGCTTGAGGACGGGTTACTATGGCTGCACCTTC	CASSLRTGYYGCTF
TRBJ2-5	TRBV6-5	NA	NA	TGTGCCAGTAGCGGCTCCGGCACGGAGACCCAGTACTTC	CASSGSGTETQYF
TRBJ1-3	TRBV20-1	NA	NA	TGCAGTGCTAGAGAAGCCAGCTCTGGAAACACCATATATTTT	CSAREASSGNTIYF